Reported below is one T cell receptor (beta chain). Its antigen remains unidentified. The CDR3 extends over 14 amino acids. Germline lookup yields CDR1 ENHRY and CDR2 SYGVKD. With 2 bases removed from V and 6 bases from J, the gap between germline ends came to 11 bases. Patients aged 18 to 65 had newly diagnosed hyperthyroidism lasting under 2 months. The sample belongs to a study of T cells in Graves' hyperthyroidism and ophthalmopathy. General study results and limits: Researchers found most expanded thyroid clonotypes above 0.001 in blood as well. Stable hyperthyroidism was separated from ophthalmopathy by a model based on 13 V-J features. Model predictions of ophthalmopathy came a median about 6.3 months before onset.

RNA transcripts gave rise to amplified TCR beta CDR3 regions. First-round RT-PCR targeting the TCR CDR3 was performed with the HTBI primer set. Each CDR3 protein gets one entry after TCRdb re-called the multiplex PCR reads with MiXCR. The sample has a few hundred thousand distinct CDR3 sequences, around an eighth seen once; the top ten hold 20%. The material sequenced was blood. The sequence came from a man aged 25-45 years with Graves' hyperthyroidism that later progressed to Graves' ophthalmopathy. This chain joins TRBV10-3 and TRBJ2-4; D is unresolved. The CDR3 bases are TGTGCCATCAGTGAGGCACCGTCGCCAAACATTCAGTACTTC. It codes for CAISEAPSPNIQYF.